The following is a T cell receptor beta chain sequence with its context. This clonotype was picked up a small number of times. Its antigen remains unidentified. No base quality values were provided; no much bigger clone lies one nucleotide off. Relative to germline, V is missing 0 bases and J is missing 9 bases, with 5 bases of the junction outside any gene match. Spanning cysteine to phenylalanine, the CDR3 consists of 15 amino acids. This entry keeps only the CDR3 DNA: 45 bases, framed from base 1. Via the germline V gene, CDR1 is MNHNS and CDR2 SASEGT. This record comes from a study of T cells in Graves' hyperthyroidism and ophthalmopathy (dated by TCRdb to the late 2010s). Regarding the complete study: Peripheral blood samples were taken at initial diagnosis, before any treatment was given. To identify distinguishing TCR V-J signatures, a discovery cohort of about a hundred patients was used, comprising under 45 with Graves' ophthalmopathy and 57 with stable Graves' hyperthyroidism. Prospective prediction of ophthalmopathy was tested in an independent validation cohort of fewer than 20 hyperthyroidism patients and around 16 patients who later progressed to ophthalmopathy. The 80 to 100 discovery patients were randomly divided into training and test sets at a 7:3 ratio. In addition, the study compared T-cell repertoires in thyroid tissue and in blood from roughly 6 Graves' hyperthyroidism patients. Following sampling, methimazole starting at 30 mg daily was given to hyperthyroidism patients, and high-dose intravenous methylprednisolone was given to ophthalmopathy patients. The paper reports TCR Vbeta CDR3 sequencing of roughly 140 peripheral blood samples: fewer than 50 ophthalmopathy, some 80 hyperthyroidism and approximately 17 progressor patients. What the authors observed across the whole study: Most expanded thyroid clonotypes (frequency above 0.001) were also detected in blood, suggesting blood repertoires may reflect thyroid immune responses. During validation, the model predicted progression to ophthalmopathy a median of about 5.9 months ahead of onset, with around 65% sensitivity and 72.22% specificity. A 13 V-J signature model separated ophthalmopathy from stable hyperthyroidism, with roughly 88% sensitivity and 81.08% specificity in cross-validation and 80%/75% in testing. No statistical method was used to fix the sample size in advance, and group allocation was not hidden from the investigators.

The TCR beta CDR3 regions were amplified from RNA transcripts. The first round of RT-PCR for the TCR CDR3 was performed with the HTBI primer set and the Qiagen OneStep RT-PCR kit. Libraries were constructed in a second round of multiplex PCR, after which size selection and purification were performed. Sequencing of the libraries was done on an Illumina HiSeq2000 using paired-end 100 bp reads. The source study handled its data this way. SOAPnuke was used to process the raw data, with reads discarded if the reads contained adapters or uncalled bases, had a mean Phred below 15, or lacked an exact constant-primer or identifier match. COPE v1.2.5 was used to merge the high-quality paired reads, and each unique nucleotide sequence was defined as a clonotype. MiTCR v1.1 was used to align clonotypes to the IMGT TRBV, TRBD and TRBJ reference segments. The analysis was restricted to V-J combinations with a frequency above 0.0001, which together covered 99% to 99.2% of the repertoires. A TCS score was defined as the ratio between F50 (clonal expansion) and ExV (chaos), using BLOSUM62-based TCRdist between CDR3 peptides within each V-J. Welch's t-statistics and random forest reduced roughly 540 V-J features to under 15, which were used in a naive Bayes classifier (R e1071). The raw public reads went through TCRdb reprocessing: fastp at Q25, MiXCR clone calling, in-frame beta chains kept. Rows with one shared CDR3 protein collapse into an entry with the most common genes and DNA. For this entry, the V and J calls and clone size follow TCRdb and not the study's own pipeline. In all, the sample holds around 300,000 distinct CDR3 sequences, and roughly 20% of those were seen once. Of the sample, approximately 60% falls within the top ten clones.

Moderately to severely active disease, a Clinical Activity Score of at least 3, a NOSPECS grade of at least 4, and a duration under 3 months were present in ophthalmopathy patients. Exclusion was applied to patients with uncontrolled infections, other autoimmune diseases, pregnancy or lactation. Diagnoses were based on clinical symptoms, serum thyroxine and TRAb, thyroid ultrasound and orbital computed tomography. PBMCs were separated from roughly 9.6 ml of fresh peripheral blood using Ficoll-Paque density gradient centrifugation. Total RNA was extracted using Trizol reagent, and RNA quality was assessed on an Agilent 2100 Bioanalyzer.

Sequenced sample: blood. This TCR was sampled from a man aged 25-45 years with Graves' ophthalmopathy. The chain uses TRBV6-1 and TRBJ1-6; a stretch of 7 junction bases matches TRBD1. The CDR3 corresponds to CASSEAGTASSPLHF. At the DNA level, the sequence is TGTGCCAGCAGTGAAGCCGGGACAGCGAGTTCACCCCTCCACTTT.